The 13 T cell receptor beta chains given below trace back to one sample, sequenced in a study of cytomegalovirus exposure and HLA in healthy donors. The PCR had 60 Vbeta and 13 Jbeta primers. Data came from immunoSEQ multiplex PCR; TCRdb stores just in-frame clones and leaves some out. The sample contains fewer than 70,000 clones, approximately 80% of which appear only once. The sequencing input was PBMCs. The receptors stem from a human donor in good health.

The chain has TRBV5-6 and TRBJ2-3; TRBD2 aligns across 7 bases. The junction had 6 bases not matched to a gene; V was cut back by 4 bases and J by 4 bases. CDR3 size: 14 residues. Germline V CDR1 and CDR2: SGHDT, YYEEEE. The CDR3 DNA reads TGTGCCAGCAGCCGACTAGCAGGTTCAGATACGCAGTATTTT. This gives the protein CASSRLAGSDTQYF. The full variable domain, with the rest looked up from reference TRBV5-6 and TRBJ2-3, is DAGVTQSPTHLIKTRGQQVTLRCSPKSGHDTVSWYQQALGQGPQFIFQYYEEEERQRGNFPDRFSGHQFPNYSSELNVNALLLGDSALYLCASSRLAGSDTQYFGPGTRLTVL.

The chain uses TRBV11-2 and TRBJ2-7; 7 bases agree with TRBD1. J lost 2 bases, V lost 7 bases, and 8 bases had no gene match. The CDR3 consists of 14 residues. CDR1 SGHAT and CDR2 FQNNGV come from the germline V gene. This CDR3 is CASILTGRAYEQYF. CDR3 nucleotide sequence: TGTGCCAGCATTCTGACAGGGAGAGCCTACGAGCAGTACTTC. Full variable domain (rest looked up from reference TRBV11-2 and TRBJ2-7): EAGVAQSPRYKIIEKRQSVAFWCNPISGHATLYWYQQILGQGPKLLIQFQNNGVVDDSQLPKDRFSAERLKGVDSTLKIQPAKLEDSAVYLCASILTGRAYEQYFGPGTRLTVT.

This chain connects TRBV4-1 to TRBJ1-4; 9 bases agree with TRBD1. CDR1 and CDR2 (germline): MGHRA, YSYEKL. The CDR3 is 14 residues long. The V segment lost 5 bases and the J segment 8 bases; nucleotides outside the gene matches: 6. Written as DNA, the CDR3 is TGCGCCAGCAGCAACCGGGACAGGGTAGAAAAACTGTTTTTT. It codes for CASSNRDRVEKLFF.

V gene TRBV7-9 combines with J gene TRBJ1-3, with D maybe TRBD1 (6 bases). Between the trimmed V and J ends, which lost 1 base and 1 base, there was a span of 14 bases. Germline CDR1 SEHNR, CDR2 FQNEAQ (reference sequence). The CDR3 totals 17 residues. The CDR3 nucleotides are TGTGCCAGCAGCTTAGGGCAGGGGCTGGGTTCTGGAAACACCATATATTTT. This codes for CASSLGQGLGSGNTIYF.

This clone is a singleton in its sample. The chain joins TRBV10-3 to TRBJ1-2, with TRBD1 identical over 8 bases. Trimming removed 0 bases from V and 8 bases from J; junction bases left unmatched: 8. Looked up from germline, CDR1 is ENHRY and CDR2 is SYGVKD. CDR3 length: 15 amino acids. Written as DNA, the CDR3 is TGTGCCATCAGTGAGTCGTTCGGCAGGGGGCAAGGCTACACCTTC. Amino acids: CAISESFGRGQGYTF.

The J gene is TRBJ2-1, the V gene TRBV5-1, with TRBD1 matching 8 bases. This CDR3 spans 14 amino acids. The germline gives CDR1 SGHRS, CDR2 YFSETQ. Trimming removed 0 bases from V and 8 bases from J; junction bases left unmatched: 4. Here the CDR3 reads CASSLGSGGYEQFF. The CDR3 DNA follows: TGCGCCAGCAGCTTGGGGTCAGGGGGCTATGAGCAGTTCTTC. The whole variable domain, remainder taken from reference TRBV5-1 and TRBJ2-1, is KAGVTQTPRYLIKTRGQQVTLSCSPISGHRSVSWYQQTPGQGLQFLFEYFSETQRNKGNFPGRFSGRQFSNSRSEMNVSTLELGDSALYLCASSLGSGGYEQFFGPGTRLTVL.

This clone was detected only once. The chain is built from TRBV5-1 and TRBJ1-1, with 7 bases matching TRBD1. The germline V gene has CDR1 SGHRS and CDR2 YFSETQ. Trimming removed 4 bases from V and 2 bases from J; junction bases left unmatched: 5. The CDR3 is made up of 14 amino acids. In DNA, the CDR3 is TGCGCCAGCAGCCGGGGGACAGACAACACTGAAGCTTTCTTT. This codes for CASSRGTDNTEAFF.

This clone was recorded once. J is TRBJ1-1 and V is TRBV4-2; D unresolved. In germline, CDR1 is LGHNA, CDR2 YNFKEQ. The CDR3 extends over 13 amino acids. Trimming stripped 3 bases from V and 3 bases from J, with 8 bases between. The CDR3 nucleotides read TGTGCCAGCAGCCACGGGAGGTACACTGAAGCTTTCTTT. Translation gives CASSHGRYTEAFF.

Only a few counts were recorded for this clone. The chain carries TRBV28 and TRBJ1-2; TRBD1 aligns across 8 bases. The CDR3 consists of 14 residues. J was trimmed by 8 bases and V by 4 bases; bases with no gene match: 9. The germline gives CDR1 MDHEN, CDR2 SYDVKM. The CDR3 coding sequence is TGTGCCAGCAGTTCAATCACAGGGGGGATAGGCTACACCTTC. The encoded protein is CASSSITGGIGYTF.

The V and J genes are TRBV15 and TRBJ2-7; no firm D call. CDR3 length equals 15 residues. Germline CDR1 reads LNHNV; CDR2 reads YYDKDF (reference sequence). The V and J ends lost 1 base and 1 base respectively, with 11 bases between them. CDR3 residues: CATSRGTVLSYEQYF. DNA of the CDR3: TGTGCCACCAGCAGAGGTACAGTTCTTTCCTACGAGCAGTACTTC.

The chain joins TRBV12-5 to TRBJ1-3, with TRBD1 matching over 11 bases. The germline CDR1 and CDR2 sequences are LGHNT and FRNRAP. The CDR3 has 19 residues. The V segment lost 3 bases and the J segment 9 bases; nucleotides outside the gene matches: 19. CDR3 protein: CASGFLGRGPGQGGVTIYF. The CDR3 coding sequence is TGTGCTAGTGGTTTCCTTGGGAGGGGCCCGGGACAGGGGGGAGTCACCATATATTTT.

This clone appeared once. This sequence joins TRBV27 and TRBJ2-2; tentative D call: TRBD1 (5 bases). Germline CDR1 MNHEY, CDR2 SMNVEV (reference sequence). V dropped 6 bases and J dropped 7 bases, with 18 bases sitting between them. This CDR3 has 15 residues. The CDR3 is CASRILQGYNGELFF. The CDR3 region has the DNA TGTGCCAGCAGGATCCTTCAGGGTTACAACGGGGAGCTGTTTTTT.

The chain recombines TRBV5-1 with TRBJ1-1; 7 bases align to TRBD1. This CDR3 contains 16 residues. V was clipped by 4 bases and J by 0 bases; unmatched bases: 9. CDR1 is SGHRS and CDR2 is YFSETQ in the germline V gene. In DNA, the CDR3 is TGCGCCAGCAGCAGCGCGGGACAGACTATGAACACTGAAGCTTTCTTT. Translating it yields CASSSAGQTMNTEAFF.